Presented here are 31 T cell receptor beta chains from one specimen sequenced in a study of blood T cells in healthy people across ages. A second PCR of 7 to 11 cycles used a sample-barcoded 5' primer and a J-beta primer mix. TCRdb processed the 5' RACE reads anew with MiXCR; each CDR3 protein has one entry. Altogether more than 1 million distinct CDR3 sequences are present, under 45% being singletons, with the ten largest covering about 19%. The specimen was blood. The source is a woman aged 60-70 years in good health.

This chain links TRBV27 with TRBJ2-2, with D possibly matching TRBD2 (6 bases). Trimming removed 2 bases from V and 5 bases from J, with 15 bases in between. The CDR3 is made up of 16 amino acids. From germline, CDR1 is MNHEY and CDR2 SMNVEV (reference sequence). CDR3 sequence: CASSLERAGYTGELFF. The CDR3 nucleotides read TGTGCCAGCAGTTTAGAGAGGGCGGGATATACCGGGGAGCTGTTTTTT.

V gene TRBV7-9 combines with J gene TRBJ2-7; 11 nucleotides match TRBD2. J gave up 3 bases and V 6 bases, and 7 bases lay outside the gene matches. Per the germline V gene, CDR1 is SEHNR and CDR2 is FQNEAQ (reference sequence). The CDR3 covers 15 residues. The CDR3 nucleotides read TGTGCCAGCAGTTTAACTAGCGGGAGTCTCTACGAGCAGTACTTC. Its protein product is CASSLTSGSLYEQYF.

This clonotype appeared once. The CDR3 sequence: CASNPGLASDTQYF. CDR3 bases: TGTGCCAGCAATCCGGGACTAGCGTCAGATACGCAGTATTTT. This chain joins TRBV12-3 or TRBV12-4 and TRBJ2-3, with 10 bases that match TRBD2. V shed 7 bases and J 4 bases; nucleotides not matched to a gene: 5. The CDR3 is 14 residues long.

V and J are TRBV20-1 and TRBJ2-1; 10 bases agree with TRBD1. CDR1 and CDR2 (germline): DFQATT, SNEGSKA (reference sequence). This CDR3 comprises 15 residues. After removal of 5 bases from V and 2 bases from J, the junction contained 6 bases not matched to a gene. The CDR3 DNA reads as TGCAGTGCTCCTCCGGACAGGGGGACCTACAATGAGCAGTTCTTC. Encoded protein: CSAPPDRGTYNEQFF.

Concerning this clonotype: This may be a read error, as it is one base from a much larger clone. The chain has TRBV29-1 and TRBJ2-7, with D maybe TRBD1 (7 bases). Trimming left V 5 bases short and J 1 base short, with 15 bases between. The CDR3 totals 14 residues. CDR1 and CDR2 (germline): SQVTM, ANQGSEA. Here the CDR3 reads CSVQGGRGSYEQYF. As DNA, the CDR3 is TGCAGCGTTCAGGGGGGCCGGGGTTCCTACGAGCAGTACTTC.

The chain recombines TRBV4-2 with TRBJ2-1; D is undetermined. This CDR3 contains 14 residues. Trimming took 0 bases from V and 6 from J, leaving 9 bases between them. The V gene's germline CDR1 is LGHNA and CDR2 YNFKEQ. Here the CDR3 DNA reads TGTGCCAGCAGCCAAGAAATCAGCGCCAATGAGCAGTTCTTC. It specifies CASSQEISANEQFF.

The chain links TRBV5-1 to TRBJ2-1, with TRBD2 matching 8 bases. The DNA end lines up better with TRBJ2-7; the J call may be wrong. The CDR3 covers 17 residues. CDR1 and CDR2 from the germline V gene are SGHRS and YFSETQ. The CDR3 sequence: CASSLGLAPSSYNEQYF. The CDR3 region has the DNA TGCGCCAGCAGCTTGGGACTAGCGCCCAGCTCCTACAATGAGCAGTACTTC.

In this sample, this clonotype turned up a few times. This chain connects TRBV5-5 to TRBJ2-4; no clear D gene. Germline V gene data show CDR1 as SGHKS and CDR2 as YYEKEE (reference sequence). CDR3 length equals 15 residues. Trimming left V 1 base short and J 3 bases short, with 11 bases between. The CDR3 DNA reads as TGTGCCAGCAGCTTGTCGGCACAGAGCAAAAACATTCAGTACTTC. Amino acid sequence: CASSLSAQSKNIQYF.

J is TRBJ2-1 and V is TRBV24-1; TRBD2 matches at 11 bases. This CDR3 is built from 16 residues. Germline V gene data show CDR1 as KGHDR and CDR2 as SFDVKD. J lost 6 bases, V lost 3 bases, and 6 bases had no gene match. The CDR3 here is CATSDRSGRAFNEQFF. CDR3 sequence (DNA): TGTGCCACCAGTGATCGTAGCGGGAGGGCCTTCAATGAGCAGTTCTTC.

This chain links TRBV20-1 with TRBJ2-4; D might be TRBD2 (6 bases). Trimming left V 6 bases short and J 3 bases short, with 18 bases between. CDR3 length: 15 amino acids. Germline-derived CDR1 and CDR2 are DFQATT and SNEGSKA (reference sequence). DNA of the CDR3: TGCAGTGCCATGCCGGGACTCCGGGGCAAAAACATTCAGTACTTC. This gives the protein CSAMPGLRGKNIQYF.

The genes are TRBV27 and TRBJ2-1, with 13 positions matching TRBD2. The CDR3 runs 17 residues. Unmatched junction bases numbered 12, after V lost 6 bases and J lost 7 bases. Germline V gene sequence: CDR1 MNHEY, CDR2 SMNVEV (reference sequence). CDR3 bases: TGTGCCAGCAGCTTTGGACTAGCGGGAGTAATTGGGAATGAGCAGTTCTTC. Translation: CASSFGLAGVIGNEQFF.

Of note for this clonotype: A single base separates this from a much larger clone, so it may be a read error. CDR3 coding DNA: TGCAGTGCTAGAAGGACTGGCGAGTCTGGGGCCAACGTCCTGACTTTC. This gives the protein CSARRTGESGANVLTF. This rearrangement joins TRBV20-1 to TRBJ2-6, with D tentatively TRBD2 (5 bases). Looked up from germline, CDR1 is DFQATT and CDR2 is SNEGSKA (reference sequence). The length of the CDR3 is 16 residues. The V and J ends lost 2 bases and 1 base respectively, with 12 bases between them.

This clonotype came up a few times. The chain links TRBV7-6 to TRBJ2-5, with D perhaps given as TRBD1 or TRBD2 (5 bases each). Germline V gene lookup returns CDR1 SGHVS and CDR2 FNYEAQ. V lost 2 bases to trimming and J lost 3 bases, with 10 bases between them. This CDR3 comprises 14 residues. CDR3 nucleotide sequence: TGTGCCAGCAGCTTAAACGAGGGGAAAGAGACCCAGTACTTC. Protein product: CASSLNEGKETQYF.

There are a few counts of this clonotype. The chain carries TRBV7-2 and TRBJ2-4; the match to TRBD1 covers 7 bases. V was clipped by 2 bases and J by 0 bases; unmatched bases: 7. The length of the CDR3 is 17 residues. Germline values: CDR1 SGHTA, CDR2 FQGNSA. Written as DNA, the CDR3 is TGTGCCAGCAGCTTACGGGACAGCAACCGAGCCAAAAACATTCAGTACTTC. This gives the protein CASSLRDSNRAKNIQYF.

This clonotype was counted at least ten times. DNA for the CDR3: TGCAGTTGCTTACGGATAAGCTCCTACAATGAGCAGTTCTTC. Its translation is CSCLRISSYNEQFF. V is TRBV20-1 and J is TRBJ2-1; D call uncertain. V lost 8 bases and J 0 bases, leaving 14 bases between the germline ends. The CDR3 is 14 amino acids. Germline CDR1 and CDR2: DFQATT and SNEGSKA (reference sequence).

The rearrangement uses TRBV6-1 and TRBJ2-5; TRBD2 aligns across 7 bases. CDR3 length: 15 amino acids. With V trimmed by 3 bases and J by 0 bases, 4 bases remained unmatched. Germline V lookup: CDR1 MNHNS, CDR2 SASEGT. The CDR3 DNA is TGTGCCAGCAGTGACGCGGGAGTGAACCAAGAGACCCAGTACTTC. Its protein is CASSDAGVNQETQYF.

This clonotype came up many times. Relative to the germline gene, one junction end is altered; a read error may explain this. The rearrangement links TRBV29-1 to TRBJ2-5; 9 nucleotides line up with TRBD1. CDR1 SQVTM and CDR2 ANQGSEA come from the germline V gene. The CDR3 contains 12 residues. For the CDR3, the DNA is TGCAGCGTTCAAGACAGGGGGAAGACCCAGTACTTC. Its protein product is CSVQDRGKTQYF.

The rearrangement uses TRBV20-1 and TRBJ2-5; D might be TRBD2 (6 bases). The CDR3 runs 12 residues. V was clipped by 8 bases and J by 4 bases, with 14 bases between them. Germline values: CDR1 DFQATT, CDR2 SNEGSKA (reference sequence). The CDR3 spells CSQKGGRETQYF. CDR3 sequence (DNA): TGCAGTCAAAAAGGAGGGCGAGAGACCCAGTACTTC.

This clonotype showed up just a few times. The CDR3 spells CASSFPANEQFF. As DNA, the CDR3 is TGTGCCAGCAGCTTTCCAGCCAATGAGCAGTTCTTC. The rearrangement uses TRBV7-2 and TRBJ2-1; the D is unclear. V lost 3 bases, J lost 6 bases, and 6 bases lay in between. The CDR3 length is 12 residues. The germline V gene has CDR1 SGHTA and CDR2 FQGNSA.

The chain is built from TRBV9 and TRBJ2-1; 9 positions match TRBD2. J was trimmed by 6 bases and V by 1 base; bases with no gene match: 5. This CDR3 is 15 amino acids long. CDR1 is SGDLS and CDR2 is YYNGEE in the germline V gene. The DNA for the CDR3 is TGTGCCAGCAGCGTACTTAGCGGGAGAGTCAATGAGCAGTTCTTC. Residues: CASSVLSGRVNEQFF.

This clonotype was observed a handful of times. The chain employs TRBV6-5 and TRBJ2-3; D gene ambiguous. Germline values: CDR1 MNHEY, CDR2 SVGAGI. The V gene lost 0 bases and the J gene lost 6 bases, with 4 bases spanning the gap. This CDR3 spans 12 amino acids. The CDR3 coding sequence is TGTGCCAGCAGTTACTCATGGGATACGCAGTATTTT. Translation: CASSYSWDTQYF.

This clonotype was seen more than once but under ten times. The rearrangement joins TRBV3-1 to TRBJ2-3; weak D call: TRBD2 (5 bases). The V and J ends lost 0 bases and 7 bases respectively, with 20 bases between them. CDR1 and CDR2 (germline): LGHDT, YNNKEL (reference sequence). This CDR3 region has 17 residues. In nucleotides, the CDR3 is TGTGCCAGCAGCCAAGAAGACGGGCGGGCCGGGCTGAATACGCAGTATTTT. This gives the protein CASSQEDGRAGLNTQYF.

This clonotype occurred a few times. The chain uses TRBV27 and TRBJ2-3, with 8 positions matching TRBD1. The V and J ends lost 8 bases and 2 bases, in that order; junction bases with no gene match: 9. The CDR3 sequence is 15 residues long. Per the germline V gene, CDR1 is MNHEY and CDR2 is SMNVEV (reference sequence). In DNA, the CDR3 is TGTGCCAGCTCACCGCGGGACAGGCCCACAGATACGCAGTATTTT. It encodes CASSPRDRPTDTQYF.

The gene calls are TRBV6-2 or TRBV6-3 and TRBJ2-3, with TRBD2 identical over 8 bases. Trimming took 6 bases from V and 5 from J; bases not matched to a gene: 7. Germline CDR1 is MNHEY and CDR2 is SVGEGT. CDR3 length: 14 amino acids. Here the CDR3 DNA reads TGTGCCAGCAGGTACCGGGAGGGGAAAGATACGCAGTATTTT. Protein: CASRYREGKDTQYF.

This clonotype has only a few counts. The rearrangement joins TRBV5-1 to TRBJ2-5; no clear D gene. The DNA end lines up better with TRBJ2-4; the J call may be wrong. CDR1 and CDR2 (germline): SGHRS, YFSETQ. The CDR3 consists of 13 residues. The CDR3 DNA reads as TGCGCCAGCAGCTTATCCGGGTTGAGCATTCAGTACTTC. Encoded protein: CASSLSGLSIQYF.

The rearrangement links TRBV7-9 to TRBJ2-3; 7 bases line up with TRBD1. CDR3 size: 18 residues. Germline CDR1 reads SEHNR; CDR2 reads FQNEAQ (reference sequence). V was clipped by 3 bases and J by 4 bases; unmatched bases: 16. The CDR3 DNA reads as TGTGCCAGCAGCTTCCCCTTAGCCGGGACAGACGACCCAGATACGCAGTATTTT. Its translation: CASSFPLAGTDDPDTQYF.

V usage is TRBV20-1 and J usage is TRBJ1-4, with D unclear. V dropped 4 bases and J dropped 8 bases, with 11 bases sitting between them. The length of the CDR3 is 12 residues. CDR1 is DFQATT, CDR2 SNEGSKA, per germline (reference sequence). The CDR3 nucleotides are TGCAGTGCTATAGAAGCGAGCGAAAAACTGTTTTTT. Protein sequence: CSAIEASEKLFF.

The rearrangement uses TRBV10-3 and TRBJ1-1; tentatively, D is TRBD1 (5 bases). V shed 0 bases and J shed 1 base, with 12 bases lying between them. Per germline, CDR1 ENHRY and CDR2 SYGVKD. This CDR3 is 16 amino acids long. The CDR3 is CAISESSRGRNTEAFF. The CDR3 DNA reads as TGTGCCATCAGTGAGTCGAGTCGGGGGAGGAACACTGAAGCTTTCTTT.

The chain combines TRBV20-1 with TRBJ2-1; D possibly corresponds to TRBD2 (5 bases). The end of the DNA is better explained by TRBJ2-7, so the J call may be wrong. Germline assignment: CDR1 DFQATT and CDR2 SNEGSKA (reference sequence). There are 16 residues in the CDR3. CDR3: CSARDHSGPSYNEQYF. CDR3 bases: TGCAGTGCTAGAGATCACAGCGGCCCCTCCTACAATGAGCAGTACTTC.

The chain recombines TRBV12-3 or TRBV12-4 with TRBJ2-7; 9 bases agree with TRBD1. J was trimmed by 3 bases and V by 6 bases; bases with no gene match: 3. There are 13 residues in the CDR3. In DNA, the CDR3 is TGTGCCAGCAGAATGACAGGGGGCTACGAGCAGTACTTC. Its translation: CASRMTGGYEQYF.

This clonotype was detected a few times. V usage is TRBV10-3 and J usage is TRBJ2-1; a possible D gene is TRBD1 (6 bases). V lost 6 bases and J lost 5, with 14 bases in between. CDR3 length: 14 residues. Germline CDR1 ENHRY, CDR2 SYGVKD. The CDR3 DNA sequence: TGTGCCATCAGCACGACAGGACCCGACAATGAGCAGTTCTTC. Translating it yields CAISTTGPDNEQFF.